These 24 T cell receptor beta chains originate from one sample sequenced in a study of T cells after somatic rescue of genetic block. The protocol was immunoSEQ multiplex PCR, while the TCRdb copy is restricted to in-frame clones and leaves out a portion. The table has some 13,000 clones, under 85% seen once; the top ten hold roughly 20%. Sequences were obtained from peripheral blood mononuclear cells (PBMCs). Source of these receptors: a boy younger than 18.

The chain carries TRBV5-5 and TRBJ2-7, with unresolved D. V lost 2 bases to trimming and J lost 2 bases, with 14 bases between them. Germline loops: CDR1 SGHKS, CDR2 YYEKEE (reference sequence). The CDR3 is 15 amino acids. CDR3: CASSLEPVWAYEQYF. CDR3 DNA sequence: TGTGCCAGCAGCTTAGAACCAGTTTGGGCCTACGAGCAGTACTTC.

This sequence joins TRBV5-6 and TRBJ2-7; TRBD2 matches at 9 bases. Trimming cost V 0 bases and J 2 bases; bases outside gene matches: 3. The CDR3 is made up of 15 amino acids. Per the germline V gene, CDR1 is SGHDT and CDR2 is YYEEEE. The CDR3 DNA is TGTGCCAGCAGCTTGGTGGCGGGGGGGCCCTACGAGCAGTACTTC. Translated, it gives CASSLVAGGPYEQYF.

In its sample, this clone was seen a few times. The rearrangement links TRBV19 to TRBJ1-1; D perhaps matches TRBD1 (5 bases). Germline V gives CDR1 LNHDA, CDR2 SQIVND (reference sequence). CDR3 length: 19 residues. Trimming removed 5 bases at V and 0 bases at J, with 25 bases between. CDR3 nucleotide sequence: TGTGCCAGTAGTTCCAGGTCGCGGGGTGTTGTGGGGCTGAACACTGAAGCTTTCTTT. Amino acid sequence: CASSSRSRGVVGLNTEAFF.

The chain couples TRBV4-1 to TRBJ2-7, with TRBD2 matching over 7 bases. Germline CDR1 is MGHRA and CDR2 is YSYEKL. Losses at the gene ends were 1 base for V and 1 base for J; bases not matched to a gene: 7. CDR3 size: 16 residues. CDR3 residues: CASSQGASGYSYEQYF. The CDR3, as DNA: TGCGCCAGCAGCCAAGGGGCTAGCGGCTATTCCTACGAGCAGTACTTC.

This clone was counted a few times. CDR3 sequence: CAWSVERKETQYF. The DNA of the CDR3 is TGTGCCTGGAGTGTAGAAAGGAAAGAGACCCAGTACTTC. The chain links TRBV30 to TRBJ2-5; D is undetermined. Germline V gene lookup returns CDR1 GTSNPN and CDR2 SVGIG (reference sequence). Trimming removed 0 bases at V and 3 bases at J, with 8 bases between. The CDR3 contains 13 residues.

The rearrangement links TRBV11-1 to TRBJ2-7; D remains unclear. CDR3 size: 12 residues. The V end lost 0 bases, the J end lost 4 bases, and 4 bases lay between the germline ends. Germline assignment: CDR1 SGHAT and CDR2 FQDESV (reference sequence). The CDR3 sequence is CASSLAGYEQYF. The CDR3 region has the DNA TGTGCCAGCAGCTTAGCAGGGTACGAGCAGTACTTC.

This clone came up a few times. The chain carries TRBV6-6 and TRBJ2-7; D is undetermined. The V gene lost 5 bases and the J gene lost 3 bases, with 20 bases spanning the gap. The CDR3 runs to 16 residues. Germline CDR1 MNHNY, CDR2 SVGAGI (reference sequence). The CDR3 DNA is TGTGCCAGCAGTCCCTCCTACGGCAGGCCGAGCTACGAGCAGTACTTC. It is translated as CASSPSYGRPSYEQYF.

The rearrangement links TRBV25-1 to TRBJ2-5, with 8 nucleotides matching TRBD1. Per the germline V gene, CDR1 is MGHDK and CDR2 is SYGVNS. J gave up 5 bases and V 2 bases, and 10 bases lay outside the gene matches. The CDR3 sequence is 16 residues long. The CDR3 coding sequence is TGTGCCAGCAGTGAACGGACAGGGACCAATAGGGAGACCCAGTACTTC. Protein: CASSERTGTNRETQYF.

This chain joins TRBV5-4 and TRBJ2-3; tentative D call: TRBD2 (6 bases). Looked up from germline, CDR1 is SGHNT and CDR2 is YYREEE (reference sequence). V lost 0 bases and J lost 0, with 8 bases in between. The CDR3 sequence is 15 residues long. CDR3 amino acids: CASSLAGGSTDTQYF. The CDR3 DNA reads TGTGCCAGCAGCTTGGCTGGGGGGAGCACAGATACGCAGTATTTT.

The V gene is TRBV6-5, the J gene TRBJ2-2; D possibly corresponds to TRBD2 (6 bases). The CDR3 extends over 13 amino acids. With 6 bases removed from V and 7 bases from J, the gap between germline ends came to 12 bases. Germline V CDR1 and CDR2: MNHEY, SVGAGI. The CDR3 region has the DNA TGTGCCAGCAGCCCCGGGCGGGGCGGGGAGCTGTTTTTT. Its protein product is CASSPGRGGELFF.

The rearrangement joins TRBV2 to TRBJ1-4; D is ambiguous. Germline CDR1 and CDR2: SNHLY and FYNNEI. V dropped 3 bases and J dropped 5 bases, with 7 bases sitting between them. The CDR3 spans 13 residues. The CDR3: CASSEGTNEKLFF. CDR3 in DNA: TGTGCCAGCAGTGAGGGCACAAATGAAAAACTGTTTTTT.

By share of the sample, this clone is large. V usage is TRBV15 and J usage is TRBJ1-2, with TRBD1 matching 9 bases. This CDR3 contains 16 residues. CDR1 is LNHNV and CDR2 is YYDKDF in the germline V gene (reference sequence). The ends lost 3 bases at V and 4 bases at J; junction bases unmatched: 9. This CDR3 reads CATSSSTGGVPYGYTF. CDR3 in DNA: TGTGCCACCAGCAGTTCGACAGGGGGTGTCCCCTATGGCTACACCTTC.

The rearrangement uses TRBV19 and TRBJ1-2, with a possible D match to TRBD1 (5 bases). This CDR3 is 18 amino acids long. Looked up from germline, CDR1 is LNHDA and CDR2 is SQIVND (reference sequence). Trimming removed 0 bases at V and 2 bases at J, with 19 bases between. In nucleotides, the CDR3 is TGTGCCAGTAGTATAGATACCCCTAGACTGGGGGTCAACTATGGCTACACCTTC. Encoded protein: CASSIDTPRLGVNYGYTF.

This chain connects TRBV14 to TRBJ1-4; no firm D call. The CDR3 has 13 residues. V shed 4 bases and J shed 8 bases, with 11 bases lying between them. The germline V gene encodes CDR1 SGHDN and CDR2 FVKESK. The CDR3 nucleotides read TGTGCCAGCAGCCTAAGAAGGGCCGAAAAACTGTTTTTT. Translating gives CASSLRRAEKLFF.

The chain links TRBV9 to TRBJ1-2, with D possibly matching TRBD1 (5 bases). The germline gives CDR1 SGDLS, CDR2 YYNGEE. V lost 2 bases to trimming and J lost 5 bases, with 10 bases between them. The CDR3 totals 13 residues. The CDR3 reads CASSVDTVYGYTF. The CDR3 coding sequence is TGTGCCAGCAGCGTGGACACCGTTTATGGCTACACCTTC.

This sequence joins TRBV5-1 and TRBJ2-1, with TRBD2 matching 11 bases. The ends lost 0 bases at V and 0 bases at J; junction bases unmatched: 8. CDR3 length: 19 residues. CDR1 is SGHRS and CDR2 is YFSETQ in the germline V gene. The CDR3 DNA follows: TGCGCCAGCAGCTTGGGTCTAGCGGGAGGTCCTAGCTCCTACAATGAGCAGTTCTTC. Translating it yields CASSLGLAGGPSSYNEQFF. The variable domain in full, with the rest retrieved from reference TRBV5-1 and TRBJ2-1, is KAGVTQTPRYLIKTRGQQVTLSCSPISGHRSVSWYQQTPGQGLQFLFEYFSETQRNKGNFPGRFSGRQFSNSRSEMNVSTLELGDSALYLCASSLGLAGGPSSYNEQFFGPGTRLTVL.

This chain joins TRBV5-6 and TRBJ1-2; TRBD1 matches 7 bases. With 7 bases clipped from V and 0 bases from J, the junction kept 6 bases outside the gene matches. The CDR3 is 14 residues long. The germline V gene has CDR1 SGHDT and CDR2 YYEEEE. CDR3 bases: TGTGCCAGCGCTCGCAGGGGGACTAACTATGGCTACACCTTC. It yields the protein CASARRGTNYGYTF.

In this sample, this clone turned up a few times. This chain's CDR3 is CASSESRHANTEAFF. CDR3 bases: TGCGCCAGCAGTGAGTCCAGACATGCGAACACTGAAGCTTTCTTT. This chain joins TRBV10-1 and TRBJ1-1; D remains ambiguous. Germline-derived CDR1 and CDR2 are WNHNN and SYGVQD (reference sequence). V was shortened by 0 bases and J by 1 base, with 9 bases between the two germline ends. The CDR3 length is 15 residues.

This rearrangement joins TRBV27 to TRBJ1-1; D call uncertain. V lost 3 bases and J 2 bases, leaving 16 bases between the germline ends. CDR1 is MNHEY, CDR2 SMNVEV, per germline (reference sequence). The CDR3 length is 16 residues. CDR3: CASSLGFNSFNTEAFF. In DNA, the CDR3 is TGTGCCAGCAGTTTGGGGTTTAACAGTTTTAACACTGAAGCTTTCTTT.

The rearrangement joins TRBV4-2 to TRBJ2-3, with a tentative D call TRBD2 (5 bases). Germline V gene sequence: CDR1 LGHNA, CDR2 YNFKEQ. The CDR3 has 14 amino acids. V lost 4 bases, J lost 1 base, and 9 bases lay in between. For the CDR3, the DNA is TGTGCCAGCAGCCCGCGGACTGGCACAGATACGCAGTATTTT. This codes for CASSPRTGTDTQYF.

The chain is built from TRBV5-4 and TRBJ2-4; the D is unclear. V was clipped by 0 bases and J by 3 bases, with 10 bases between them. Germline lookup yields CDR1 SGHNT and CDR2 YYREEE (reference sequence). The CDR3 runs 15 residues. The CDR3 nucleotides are TGTGCCAGCAGCTTGGGGGGTAAGGACAAAAACATTCAGTACTTC. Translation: CASSLGGKDKNIQYF.

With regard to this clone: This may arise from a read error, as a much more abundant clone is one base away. The CDR3 DNA reads as TGTGCCGGCAGTTTATCCTCGTCGGACACCTTCTATGGCTACACCTTC. Protein product: CAGSLSSSDTFYGYTF. This chain uses TRBV28 with TRBJ1-2, with D possibly TRBD1 on 5 matching bases. The germline V gene encodes CDR1 MDHEN and CDR2 SYDVKM. The CDR3 is made up of 16 amino acids.

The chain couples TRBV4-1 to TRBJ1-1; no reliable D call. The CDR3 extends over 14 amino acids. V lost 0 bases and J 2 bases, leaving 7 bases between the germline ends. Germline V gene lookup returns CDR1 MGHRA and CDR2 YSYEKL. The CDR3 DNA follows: TGCGCCAGCAGCCAAGATTACAGAAACACTGAAGCTTTCTTT. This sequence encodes CASSQDYRNTEAFF.

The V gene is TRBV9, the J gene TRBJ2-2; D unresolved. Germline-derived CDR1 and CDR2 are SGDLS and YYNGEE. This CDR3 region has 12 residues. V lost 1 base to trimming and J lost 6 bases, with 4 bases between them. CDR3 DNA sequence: TGTGCCAGCAGCGTACTAGCCGGGGAGCTGTTTTTT. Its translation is CASSVLAGELFF. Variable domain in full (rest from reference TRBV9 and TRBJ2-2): DSGVTQTPKHLITATGQRVTLRCSPRSGDLSVYWYQQSLDQGLQFLIQYYNGEERAKGNILERFSAQQFPDLHSELNLSSLELGDSALYFCASSVLAGELFFGEGSRLTVL.